The present TCR beta chain was sequenced within a study of T cell responses to AZD1222 COVID-19 vaccine. Germline loops: CDR1 SGDLS, CDR2 YYNGEE. CDR3 size: 14 residues. The V gene lost 0 bases and the J gene lost 5 bases, with 11 bases spanning the gap. Only in-frame clones appear in the TCRdb table, and some are missing; sequencing was by immunoSEQ multiplex PCR. The sample lists over 150,000 clones; about 88% were seen once. Here the sequenced sample was peripheral blood, taken on day 0 of AZD1222 vaccination. This receptor was taken from an adult in good health. The V call is TRBV9, the J call TRBJ1-1; the D is unclear. CDR3 sequence: CASSVEGLRTEAFF. In DNA, the CDR3 is TGTGCCAGCAGCGTAGAAGGCTTAAGAACTGAAGCTTTCTTT.